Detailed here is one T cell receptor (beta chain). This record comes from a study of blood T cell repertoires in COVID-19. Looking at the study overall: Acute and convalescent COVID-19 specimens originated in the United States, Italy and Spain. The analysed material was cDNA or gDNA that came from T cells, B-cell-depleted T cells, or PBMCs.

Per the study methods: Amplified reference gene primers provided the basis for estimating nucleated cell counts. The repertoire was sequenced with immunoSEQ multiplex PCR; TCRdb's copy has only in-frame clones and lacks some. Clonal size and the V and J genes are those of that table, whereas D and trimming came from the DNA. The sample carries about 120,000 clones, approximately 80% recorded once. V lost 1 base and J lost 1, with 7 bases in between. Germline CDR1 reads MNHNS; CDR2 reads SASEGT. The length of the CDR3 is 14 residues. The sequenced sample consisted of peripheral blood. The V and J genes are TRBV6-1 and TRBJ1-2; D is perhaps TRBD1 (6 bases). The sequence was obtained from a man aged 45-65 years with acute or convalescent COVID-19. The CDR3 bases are TGTGCCAGCAGTGAAGGGGGGCATAACTATGGCTACACCTTC. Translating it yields CASSEGGHNYGYTF.